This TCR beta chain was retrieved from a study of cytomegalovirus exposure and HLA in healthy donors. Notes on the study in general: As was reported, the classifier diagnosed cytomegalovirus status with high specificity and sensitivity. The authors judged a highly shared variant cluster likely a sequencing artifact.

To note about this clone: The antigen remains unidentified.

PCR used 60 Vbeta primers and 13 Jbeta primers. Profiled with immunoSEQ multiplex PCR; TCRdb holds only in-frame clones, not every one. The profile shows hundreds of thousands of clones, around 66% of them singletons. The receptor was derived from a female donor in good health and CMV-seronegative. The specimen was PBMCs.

The CDR3 protein is CSVEVFGRAGYNEQFF. In nucleotides, the CDR3 is TGCAGCGTTGAAGTTTTTGGGAGGGCCGGCTACAATGAGCAGTTCTTC. The chain couples TRBV29-1 to TRBJ2-1; 7 nucleotides match TRBD2. J lost 3 bases, V lost 1 base, and 9 bases had no gene match. CDR3 length: 16 residues. The germline gives CDR1 SQVTM, CDR2 ANQGSEA.